One T cell receptor beta chain is described in this entry. What it recognizes is unknown. These data belong to a study of vaccination effects on CD4 cells after COVID-19. The data were produced by immunoSEQ multiplex PCR, yet TCRdb's version contains in-frame clones alone and is incomplete. The table has around 54,000 clones, roughly 80% seen once. ViraFEST expansion of antigen-specific CD4+ T cells with viral peptide pools preceded sequencing. Upon completion of more than 9 days in culture, CD4+ T cells were isolated. General study findings and limits: Few convalescent patients and no early post-infection timepoints were included in the study.

Germline V gives CDR1 SGDLS, CDR2 YYNGEE. With V trimmed by 0 bases and J by 2 bases, 1 base remained unmatched. This CDR3 is built from 14 residues. The rearrangement joins TRBV9 to TRBJ2-5, with TRBD2 identical over 7 bases. The TCR sequence derives from a human donor who received a COVID-19 vaccine. This sample comprised CD4+ T cells from PBMCs cultured with HCoV-229E spike peptides, obtained before COVID-19 vaccination. The CDR3 DNA reads as TGTGCCAGCAGCGTAGCGGGGGGTCAAGAGACCCAGTACTTC. This sequence encodes CASSVAGGQETQYF.